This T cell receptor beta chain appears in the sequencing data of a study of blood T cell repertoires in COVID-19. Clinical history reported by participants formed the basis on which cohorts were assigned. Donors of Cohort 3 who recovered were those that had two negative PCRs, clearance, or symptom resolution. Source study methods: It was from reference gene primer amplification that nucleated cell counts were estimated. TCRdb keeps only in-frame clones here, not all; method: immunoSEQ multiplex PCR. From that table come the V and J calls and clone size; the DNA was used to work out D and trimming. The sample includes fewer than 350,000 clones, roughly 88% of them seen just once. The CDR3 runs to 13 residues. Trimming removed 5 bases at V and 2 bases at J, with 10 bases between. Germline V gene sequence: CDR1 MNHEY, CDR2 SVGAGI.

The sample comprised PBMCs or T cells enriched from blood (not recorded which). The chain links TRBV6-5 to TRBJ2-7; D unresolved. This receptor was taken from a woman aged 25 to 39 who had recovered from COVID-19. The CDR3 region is CASSPYTTYEQYF. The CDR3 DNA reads TGTGCCAGCAGTCCTTACACCACCTACGAGCAGTACTTC.